Below, 9 T cell receptor beta chains from the same sample are listed, as sequenced in a study of CXCR3-negative and CXCR3-positive naive CD8 T cells. It was by 5' RACE with UMI labels that the TRB cDNA libraries were prepared. TCRdb reprocessed the 5' RACE reads and stores each CDR3 protein as one record, lacking DNA. This sample contains over 45,000 distinct CDR3 sequences. Sequenced sample: memory CD8+ T cells from blood. The receptors were sampled from a human donor in good health. Some clones in this sample may be carry-over from other donors' samples.

The chain links TRBV12-3 or TRBV12-4 to TRBJ2-1. The CDR3 covers 14 residues. Here the CDR3 reads CASTIGTGLNEQFF.

J is TRBJ2-2 and V is TRBV5-1. CDR3 length: 12 residues. Germline loops: CDR1 SGHRS, CDR2 YFSETQ. This chain's CDR3 is CASRPNTGELFF.

The chain recombines TRBV12-3 or TRBV12-4 with TRBJ2-2. CDR3 length: 12 amino acids. This chain's CDR3 is CASSFRTGELFF.

V gene TRBV7-8 combines with J gene TRBJ1-5; without DNA, the TCRdb call of TRBD1 cannot be checked. The CDR3 is 15 amino acids. Germline lookup yields CDR1 SGHVS and CDR2 FQNEAQ. CDR3 sequence: CASSLWGAGNQPQHF. The variable domain in full, with the rest retrieved from reference TRBV7-8 and TRBJ1-5, is GAGVSQSPRYKVAKRGQDVALRCDPISGHVSLFWYQQALGQGPEFLTYFQNEAQLDKSGLPSDRFFAERPEGSVSTLKIQRTQQEDSAVYLCASSLWGAGNQPQHFGDGTRLSIL.

This sequence joins TRBV4-3 and TRBJ2-6. The CDR3 consists of 16 residues. Germline CDR1 LGHNA, CDR2 YSLEER. CDR3 in amino acids: CASSQDHSSGANVLTF.

Frequency places this clonotype as medium-sized. The chain carries TRBV20-1 and TRBJ1-2; the TCRdb D gene call, TRBD1, has no DNA to confirm it. The CDR3 loop spans 15 amino acids. CDR1 and CDR2 (germline): DFQATT, SNEGSKA (reference sequence). The CDR3 reads CSAREEDRELYGYTF.

V and J are TRBV9 and TRBJ2-2; the TCRdb call, TRBD1, lacks DNA for checking. Per the germline V gene, CDR1 is SGDLS and CDR2 is YYNGEE. The CDR3 length is 15 residues. The chain's CDR3 is CASSPTDWDTGELFF.

The chain has TRBV29-1 and TRBJ2-7; TCRdb designates TRBD1, a call that cannot be tested without DNA. CDR1 and CDR2 from the germline V gene are SQVTM and ANQGSEA. The CDR3 is made up of 14 amino acids. This CDR3 is CSVELTRGDYEQYF.

The chain couples TRBV27 to TRBJ2-2; with no DNA, the TCRdb D assignment of TRBD1 cannot be verified. The length of the CDR3 is 13 residues. Germline-derived CDR1 and CDR2 are MNHEY and SMNVEV (reference sequence). CDR3: CASGTGTTGELFF.